This T cell receptor beta chain was sequenced for a study of cytotoxic CD8 clonotypes in ibrutinib-treated CLL. This clone was seen more than once but under ten times. The antigen is undetermined. Produced via immunoSEQ multiplex PCR; TCRdb's table is partial and in-frame only. The data contain 100,000 to 150,000 clones, approximately 85% of them seen just once; the ten biggest clones take up roughly 1.9%. Study observations and caveats: In comparison with age-matched healthy donors, baseline clonality was higher and tracked circulating CD8+ T-cell counts.

Germline V gene sequence: CDR1 SEHNR, CDR2 FQNEAQ (reference sequence). Trimming left V 2 bases short and J 3 bases short, with 11 bases between. The CDR3 covers 15 residues. This chain joins TRBV7-9 and TRBJ2-1; D gene ambiguous. This TCR derives from a human donor with chronic lymphocytic leukemia. The starting material was PBMCs, obtained after 24 months of ibrutinib treatment. As DNA, the CDR3 is TGTGCCAGCAGCTTAAGACTCCCGGTCTACAATGAGCAGTTCTTC. It encodes CASSLRLPVYNEQFF.